Listed here are 21 T cell receptor beta chains from one sample, sequenced in a study of CXCR3-negative and CXCR3-positive naive CD8 T cells. Libraries were UMI-labeled 5' RACE TRB cDNA. TCRdb reprocessed the 5' RACE reads and reports one entry per CDR3 protein, with no DNA. The sample holds approximately 56,000 distinct CDR3 sequences. Material for sequencing was memory CD8+ T cells from blood. These receptors all stem from a human donor in good health. Some clones in this sample may be carry-over from other donors' samples.

The chain recombines TRBV7-9 with TRBJ2-2; TCRdb selects TRBD2, and the lack of DNA leaves this call unchecked. The CDR3 runs to 15 residues. CDR1 is SEHNR, CDR2 FQNEAQ, per germline (reference sequence). CDR3 sequence: CASDWDQRTTGELFF.

The J gene is TRBJ2-7, the V gene TRBV6-1; TCRdb reports TRBD1, a call that lacks DNA to check it against. Germline CDR1 is MNHNS and CDR2 is SASEGT. This CDR3 contains 13 residues. CDR3 sequence: CASSEGDRGEQYF.

This rearrangement joins TRBV15 to TRBJ2-7; lacking DNA, the TRBD1 call made by TCRdb goes unchecked. Germline assignment: CDR1 LNHNV and CDR2 YYDKDF (reference sequence). The CDR3 extends over 13 amino acids. The CDR3 is CATSLQASYEQYF.

The chain combines TRBV13 with TRBJ1-1; TCRdb lists TRBD1, though no DNA is available to test this call. There are 12 residues in the CDR3. CDR1 is PRHDT, CDR2 FYEKMQ, per germline (reference sequence). The CDR3 sequence: CASSAGGAEAFF.

The chain is built from TRBV27 and TRBJ1-3; the TCRdb call, TRBD1, lacks DNA for checking. CDR1 is MNHEY and CDR2 is SMNVEV in the germline V gene (reference sequence). This CDR3 has 16 amino acids. CDR3: CASSLGQGVSGNTIYF.

The CDR3 region is CASGLGSWEQYF. The V and J genes are TRBV27 and TRBJ2-7; TCRdb picks TRBD2, but there is no DNA to check that call. The CDR3 loop spans 12 amino acids. Germline lookup yields CDR1 MNHEY and CDR2 SMNVEV (reference sequence).

The gene calls are TRBV9 and TRBJ2-7. CDR3 length: 13 amino acids. Per the germline V gene, CDR1 is SGDLS and CDR2 is YYNGEE. The CDR3 region is CASSVEGTYEQYF. Looking up the rest from reference TRBV9 and TRBJ2-7 gives the full variable domain: DSGVTQTPKHLITATGQRVTLRCSPRSGDLSVYWYQQSLDQGLQFLIQYYNGEERAKGNILERFSAQQFPDLHSELNLSSLELGDSALYFCASSVEGTYEQYFGPGTRLTVT.

This sequence joins TRBV5-4 and TRBJ2-7; TCRdb's D call of TRBD1 is untestable without DNA. The CDR3 runs 14 residues. Germline CDR1 reads SGHNT; CDR2 reads YYREEE (reference sequence). The CDR3: CASSPWTGDYEQYF.

This rearrangement joins TRBV27 to TRBJ2-7. This CDR3 has 15 amino acids. Per the germline V gene, CDR1 is MNHEY and CDR2 is SMNVEV (reference sequence). The CDR3 protein is CASSFPIWTDYEQYF.

The CDR3 loop is CASSRPGAPAYEQYF. This chain joins TRBV12-3 or TRBV12-4 and TRBJ2-7; the D call from TCRdb, TRBD1, cannot be confirmed without DNA. The CDR3 is made up of 15 amino acids.

V gene TRBV7-3 combines with J gene TRBJ2-1; as DNA is missing, the TRBD2 call by TCRdb cannot be tested. The germline V gene has CDR1 SGHTA and CDR2 FQGTGA. The CDR3 length is 16 residues. CDR3 sequence: CASSARPGRVGSEQFF.

The V and J genes are TRBV12-3 or TRBV12-4 and TRBJ2-5. This CDR3 contains 13 residues. The CDR3 loop is CASSFWDGETQYF.

The V call is TRBV7-9, the J call TRBJ2-3; TCRdb indicates TRBD2, and absent DNA this call remains unverified. Germline lookup yields CDR1 SEHNR and CDR2 FQNEAQ (reference sequence). This CDR3 is built from 16 residues. The chain's CDR3 is CASSPREGASTDTQYF. Variable domain in full (rest from reference TRBV7-9 and TRBJ2-3): DTGVSQNPRHKITKRGQNVTFRCDPISEHNRLYWYRQTLGQGPEFLTYFQNEAQLEKSRLLSDRFSAERPKGSFSTLEIQRTEQGDSAMYLCASSPREGASTDTQYFGPGTRLTVL.

The V call is TRBV29-1, the J call TRBJ2-2; the D call from TCRdb, TRBD1, cannot be confirmed without DNA. The germline gives CDR1 SQVTM, CDR2 ANQGSEA. The length of the CDR3 is 14 residues. This CDR3 is CSVPTGPNTGELFF.

The chain links TRBV4-1 to TRBJ2-7; TCRdb proposes TRBD2, but this gene call is untestable without DNA. Per the germline V gene, CDR1 is MGHRA and CDR2 is YSYEKL. This CDR3 has 15 residues. The CDR3 is CASSPRTSGTYEQYF.

The rearrangement joins TRBV29-1 to TRBJ2-2; lacking DNA, the TRBD1 call made by TCRdb goes unchecked. Germline loops: CDR1 SQVTM, CDR2 ANQGSEA. The CDR3 covers 13 residues. CDR3 loop: CSVETGRAGELFF.

This chain uses TRBV28 with TRBJ2-7; TCRdb gives TRBD1 as the D gene, but with no DNA this cannot be confirmed. CDR3 length equals 13 residues. Germline V CDR1 and CDR2: MDHEN, SYDVKM. The CDR3 sequence: CASSLGGSGEQYF. Full variable domain (remainder filled in from reference TRBV28 and TRBJ2-7): DVKVTQSSRYLVKRTGEKVFLECVQDMDHENMFWYRQDPGLGLRLIYFSYDVKMKEKGDIPEGYSVSREKKERFSLILESASTNQTSMYLCASSLGGSGEQYFGPGTRLTVT.

J is TRBJ1-1 and V is TRBV7-9; without DNA, the TCRdb call of TRBD1 cannot be checked. Germline V gene sequence: CDR1 SEHNR, CDR2 FQNEAQ (reference sequence). This CDR3 has 15 residues. CDR3 loop: CASRYRDEMNTEAFF.

The V and J genes are TRBV12-3 or TRBV12-4 and TRBJ1-4. The CDR3 totals 11 residues. This chain's CDR3 is CASRGNEKLFF.

The chain carries TRBV7-9 and TRBJ2-2; TCRdb's assignment of TRBD1 cannot be checked, as there is no DNA. This CDR3 is built from 13 residues. CDR1 and CDR2 from the germline V gene are SEHNR and FQNEAQ (reference sequence). The chain's CDR3 is CASSGGYTGELFF.

The V and J genes are TRBV11-3 and TRBJ2-2. This CDR3 spans 17 amino acids. Germline CDR1 reads SGHNT; CDR2 reads YENEEA. The CDR3 loop is CASSLAPGFANTGELFF.